This is a list of T cell receptor beta chains from one sample in a study of a mutant IDH1 vaccine in newly diagnosed glioma. For these TCRs, the target antigens are not known. The data were produced by immunoSEQ multiplex PCR, yet TCRdb's version contains in-frame clones alone and is incomplete. The sample shows 110,000 or so clones, 90% of them seen only once. The input for sequencing was PBMCs, taken from a glioma patient whose treatment included an IDH1 peptide vaccine. These receptors were collected from a woman in her forties or fifties with glioma. The CDR3 runs from the conserved cysteine through the conserved F or W. Clone size appears in some rows only: once, few, many, or a class for an expanded clone.

J gene	clone size	V gene	CDR3 protein
TRBJ1-5	NA	TRBV28	CASWPDRAAGSNQPQHF
TRBJ1-1	NA	TRBV19	CASSKNQGWETEAFF
TRBJ1-2	once	TRBV19	CATAEQVSNYGYTF
TRBJ2-1	NA	TRBV2	CASSEQTSGGYNEQFF
TRBJ1-1	NA	TRBV27	CASSSPRGSEAFF
TRBJ1-5	few	TRBV10-3	CAISEGEHPLQPQHF
TRBJ1-4	NA	TRBV30	CAWSRPDRVSEKLFF
TRBJ2-7	once	TRBV5-1	CASSLVVPSYEQYF
TRBJ2-3	NA	TRBV4-1	CASSQDPPGDTQYF
TRBJ2-1	NA	TRBV5-1	CASSLGQGVYNEQFF
TRBJ1-2	NA	TRBV30	CAWSEGIYYGYTF
TRBJ2-7	NA	TRBV6-1	CASRRQSYEQYF
TRBJ1-2	NA	TRBV19	CASSIGQGVDGYTF
TRBJ2-1	NA	TRBV19	CASSPLTGVSYNEQFF
TRBJ2-1	NA	TRBV9	CASRGGSYNEQFF
TRBJ1-1	NA	TRBV13	CASSYRVDNTEAFF
TRBJ2-5	NA	TRBV30	CAWSVGQGAGETQYF
TRBJ2-7	NA	TRBV28	CASIPGLAGLHEQYF
TRBJ2-5	once	TRBV27	CASSFGNIQETQYF
TRBJ2-1	NA	TRBV9	CASSGAGAYNEQFF
TRBJ2-1	NA	TRBV19	CASSSGKNSYNEQFF
TRBJ2-1	few	TRBV7-8	CASSVPPAGLAGAYNEQFF
TRBJ1-1	NA	TRBV6-6	CASSYVGTGNTEAFF
TRBJ1-2	NA	TRBV27	CASTLAGQFYGYTF
TRBJ2-5	NA	TRBV5-1	CASRDPGERGIQETQYF
TRBJ2-3	once	TRBV19	CASSDRATQYF
TRBJ2-5	NA	TRBV10-1	CASSSSGRTETQYF
TRBJ1-2	once	TRBV28	CASSPARIPNYGYTF
TRBJ2-1	NA	TRBV7-9	CALGAGVGDNEQFF
TRBJ2-3	NA	TRBV5-1	CASSLESGDTQYF
TRBJ2-5	NA	TRBV7-8	CASSPLGRGRNPKETQYF
TRBJ1-6	NA	TRBV19	CASSSGQAISPLHF
TRBJ1-3	NA	TRBV10-3	CAIMGGAQSSGNTIYF
TRBJ2-6	NA	TRBV7-2	CASTRVSGANVLTF
TRBJ1-2	NA	TRBV9	CASSGRGQGRYGYTF
TRBJ1-5	NA	TRBV19	CASTATLPGQPQHF
TRBJ2-7	NA	TRBV6-1	CASSDWRETYEQYF
TRBJ1-2	few	TRBV6-6	CASNRNYGYTF
TRBJ1-2	NA	TRBV6-6	CASRPGLANYGYTF
TRBJ2-7	NA	TRBV11-1	CASSLTEGNEQYF
TRBJ2-7	NA	TRBV18	CASSLDGGGIYEQYF
TRBJ1-2	NA	TRBV28	CASSHFVVSSGGYTF
TRBJ1-2	once	TRBV11-2	CASSLGQTSYGYTF
TRBJ1-4	NA	TRBV11-2	CASRSVSTLNEKLFF
TRBJ2-7	NA	TRBV30	CAWSAGTSGSYEQYF
TRBJ2-5	NA	TRBV13	CASSSGAWGETQYF
TRBJ1-1	NA	TRBV7-9	CASSLAITNTEAFF
TRBJ1-5	NA	TRBV7-2	CASSLGTPSNQPQHF
TRBJ2-5	NA	TRBV5-1	CASSLAGGFQETQYF
TRBJ2-5	NA	TRBV15	CATASKGAGETQYF
TRBJ1-5	NA	TRBV19	CASSIRDTNQPQHF
TRBJ2-7	few	TRBV18	CASSSTTSSPYEQYF
TRBJ1-1	NA	TRBV18	CASSQSANTEAFF